A single sample is the source of the 12 T cell receptor beta chains below, sequenced in a study of blood T cells in healthy people across ages. For the second PCR, which ran for roughly 7 to 11 cycles, a sample-barcoded 5' primer and a J-beta primer mix were used. Each CDR3 protein is one row after TCRdb ran MiXCR on the 5' RACE reads. The table includes hundreds of thousands of distinct CDR3 sequences, 25% to 30% detected once. The sequenced sample consisted of blood. The receptor set was obtained from a woman aged 80 or over in good health.

This sequence joins TRBV7-9 and TRBJ2-5, with no clear D. The CDR3 runs to 15 residues. The V end was cut by 2 bases, the J end by 5 bases, with 15 bases between. Germline V gives CDR1 SEHNR, CDR2 FQNEAQ (reference sequence). The CDR3 coding sequence is TGTGCCAGCAGCTTAAGACGGCAACAGACGGAGACCCAGTACTTC. This sequence encodes CASSLRRQQTETQYF.

The genes are TRBV7-2 and TRBJ1-2; weak D call: TRBD1 (6 bases). Germline lookup yields CDR1 SGHTA and CDR2 FQGNSA. V lost 4 bases, J lost 8 bases, and 20 bases lay in between. This CDR3 comprises 15 residues. CDR3 in amino acids: CASSSGGWGRGGYTF. The DNA for the CDR3 is TGTGCCAGCAGCTCCGGTGGTTGGGGGCGAGGAGGCTACACCTTC.

The table lists this clonotype with many counts. The chain combines TRBV7-9 with TRBJ1-2; 11 bases map to TRBD1. The CDR3 runs to 14 residues. Germline values: CDR1 SEHNR, CDR2 FQNEAQ (reference sequence). V shed 5 bases and J 5 bases; nucleotides not matched to a gene: 4. Here the CDR3 DNA reads TGTGCCAGCAGCAGGACAGGGGGCGCTTATGGCTACACCTTC. It is translated as CASSRTGGAYGYTF.

This clonotype was counted many times. CDR3 in DNA: TGTGCCAGCAGTTTGACAGGGAATCAGCCCCAGCATTTT. Translation: CASSLTGNQPQHF. V is TRBV12-3 or TRBV12-4 and J is TRBJ1-5; 7 nucleotides align to TRBD1. V shed 3 bases and J 4 bases; nucleotides not matched to a gene: 0. CDR3 length: 13 residues.

The CDR3 coding sequence is TGTGCCAGTAGTATTGGACGGTGGGAAACAGATACGCAGTATTTT. It specifies CASSIGRWETDTQYF. V usage is TRBV19 and J usage is TRBJ2-3; no clear D gene. Germline V gene lookup returns CDR1 LNHDA and CDR2 SQIVND (reference sequence). The CDR3 covers 15 residues. V was cut by 3 bases and J by 3 bases, with 13 bases left in between.

Remarks on this clonotype: One junction end does not reproduce the germline sequence, and a read error may be involved. The rearrangement joins TRBV12-3 or TRBV12-4 to TRBJ2-3, with D perhaps matching TRBD2 (6 bases). The CDR3 loop spans 15 amino acids. The CDR3: CASKESGGAKDAQYF. The CDR3 DNA follows: TGTGCCAGCAAGGAGAGCGGAGGGGCGAAAGATGCGCAGTATTTT.

About this clonotype: The junction departs from the called germline gene at one end, perhaps through a read error. The rearrangement uses TRBV7-2 and TRBJ2-5; TRBD1 is a possible D gene (5 bases). Germline V lookup: CDR1 SGHTA, CDR2 FQGNSA. The CDR3 length is 15 residues. CDR3 sequence: CASSPRQTYQGTQYF. CDR3 coding DNA: TGTGCCAGCAGCCCCCGACAGACGTACCAAGGGACCCAGTACTTC. The entire variable domain, with the rest obtained from reference TRBV7-2 and TRBJ2-5, is as follows: GAGVSQSPSNKVTEKGKDVELRCDPISGHTALYWYRQSLGQGLEFLIYFQGNSAPDKSGLPSDRFSAERTGGSVSTLTIQRTQQEDSAVYLCASSPRQTYQGTQYFGPGTRLLVL.

In its sample, this clonotype was seen a few times. This sequence may be a read error, since a much larger clone differs from it by one base. The V call is TRBV10-3, the J call TRBJ2-5; D unclear. Germline lookup yields CDR1 ENHRY and CDR2 SYGVKD. The CDR3 has 14 amino acids. Here the CDR3 reads CAIREFLEQETQYF. Here the CDR3 DNA reads TGTGCCATCAGGGAGTTTTTGGAGCAAGAGACCCAGTACTTC.

On this clonotype: A much bigger clone sits one base away, suggesting this may be a read error. The CDR3 spells CASSKPDDRGRGADTQYF. CDR3 coding DNA: TGTGCCAGCAGCAAACCAGATGACAGGGGGCGCGGAGCAGATACGCAGTATTTT. The rearrangement links TRBV21-1 to TRBJ2-3; TRBD1 is the table's D call, not checked against the DNA. TRBV21-1 is a listed pseudogene. CDR3 size: 18 residues.

This clonotype has ten or more counts. This chain joins TRBV5-1 and TRBJ2-3; D unresolved. V dropped 2 bases and J dropped 1 base, with 11 bases sitting between them. Germline-derived CDR1 and CDR2 are SGHRS and YFSETQ. The CDR3 consists of 15 residues. The CDR3 sequence: CASSFTMTRTDTQYF. The CDR3 region has the DNA TGCGCCAGCAGCTTCACGATGACTCGCACAGATACGCAGTATTTT.

The J gene is TRBJ1-1, the V gene TRBV2; D is unresolved. The V gene lost 3 bases and the J gene lost 0 bases, with 11 bases spanning the gap. Germline V CDR1 and CDR2: SNHLY, FYNNEI. The CDR3 is 15 amino acids. This CDR3 is CASSEGFAMNTEAFF. DNA of the CDR3: TGTGCCAGCAGTGAGGGGTTTGCGATGAACACTGAAGCTTTCTTT.

This clonotype was seen at least ten times. CDR3 coding DNA: TGCGCCAGCAGCCGGTGGACAGGGGCAGGGGGGCCCTACGAGCAGTACTTC. Amino acids: CASSRWTGAGGPYEQYF. The rearrangement joins TRBV5-1 to TRBJ2-7, with TRBD1 matching over 9 bases. CDR3 size: 17 residues. Germline lookup yields CDR1 SGHRS and CDR2 YFSETQ. After removal of 4 bases from V and 2 bases from J, the junction contained 13 bases not matched to a gene.